This entry describes one TCR beta chain. Its antigen remains unknown. The sample originates from a study of shared clonotypes between healthy human individuals. Overall study results and limits: Relative to clonotypes present in all four donors, those not shared had lower generation probabilities. Clonotype sharing across a few donors was observed for around 4.5% of naive CD4 clonotypes.

Recent vaccinations or acute infections were absent in the healthy HIV-negative adult donors. The table came from immunoSEQ multiplex PCR; TCRdb's copy has only in-frame clones and leaves some out. The repertoire holds a few million clones, with around 93% as singletons. Germline trimming cut 0 bases from V and 8 bases from J; bases unmatched to any gene: 17. Germline loops: CDR1 LNHNV, CDR2 YYDKDF (reference sequence). This CDR3 comprises 20 residues. The chain joins TRBV15 to TRBJ2-4; 12 bases are a match to TRBD1. This clonotype was obtained from a man aged 18 to 30 in good health. Some clones in this sample may be carry-over from other donors' samples. The specimen sequenced was naive CD4+ T cells from PBMCs. Subset specified: CD45RA+ positively selected. The DNA for the CDR3 is TGTGCCACCAGCAGAGATCGGAGTGGGACAGGGGGCAGTTGGAATGACATTCAGTACTTC. As protein: CATSRDRSGTGGSWNDIQYF.